This T cell receptor (beta chain) came from a study of OX40 agonist ivuxolimab in advanced cancers. About the investigation overall: The costimulatory receptor OX40 (CD134) was targeted by ivuxolimab, a fully human IgG2 agonistic monoclonal antibody. Intravenous ivuxolimab was administered to patients every 2 weeks at six dose levels: 0.01, 0.1, 0.3, 1.5, 3 and 10 mg/kg. Of the roughly 51 patients in dose escalation, about 20 had hepatocellular carcinoma, approximately 15 had melanoma, 9 had renal cell carcinoma and 9 had head and neck cancer. In the dose-escalation cohort, roughly 82% of patients were male, and the mean age was around 60 years with a range of roughly 23 to 79. Prior anti-PD-1, anti-PD-L1 or anti-CTLA-4 therapy was permitted, and checkpoint inhibitors had been received by around 40% of dose-escalation patients. Partial responses were achieved by three dose-escalation patients, of whom one had hepatocellular carcinoma and two had cutaneous melanoma. Peripheral TCRbeta sequencing aimed to test whether ivuxolimab altered TCR sequence diversity and caused clonal T-cell expansion. The paper covers the monotherapy dose-escalation part of the phase I ivuxolimab trial, which included N ≈ 57 patients. Broad study findings and their caveats: Low levels of normalized T-cell clonal expansion were also seen in some nonresponding patients. In the 0.1-3.0 mg/kg groups, partial responders had among the lowest normalized peripheral clonal expansion, particularly in CD8+ T cells. At doses from 0.1 to 3.0 mg/kg, clonal expansion was seen in both CD4+ and CD8+ blood T cells between baseline and week 6. The antigen specificity of the clonally expanded peripheral T cells was not determined. After ivuxolimab, more expanded clones were found on average in CD8+ T cells than in CD4+ T cells.

To sequence the TCRbeta CDR3 region, genomic DNA was isolated from the sorted cells. TCRbeta CDR3 regions were sequenced using the immunoSEQ Assay. TCRdb retrieved this table from immuneACCESS and kept in-frame rearrangements only. Not all clones are present; in checked studies, unresolved V genes account for under half, and no reason is known for the remainder. A total of tens of thousands of clones appear in this sample, approximately 94% of them only once. Jointly, the top ten make up 9.5% to 15% of the sample. The trial excluded patients who had a history of autoimmune disease or who were on systemic immunosuppression. Peripheral blood for TCR sequencing was collected from all dose cohorts at baseline, on cycle 4 day 1, and on cycle 7 day 1. Samples came from an open-label, multicenter, first-in-human phase I dose-escalation trial of ivuxolimab. Adults with locally advanced or metastatic head and neck squamous cell, hepatocellular, melanoma or renal cell carcinoma were enrolled in the trial. Before TCR sequencing, CD4+ T cells and CD8+ T cells from peripheral blood were sorted into separate populations.

This clone was observed once. Its antigen has not been determined. Qualities for individual bases were not recorded, and no much larger clone is one base off. The source was CD4+ or CD8+ T cells sorted from blood, collected in a trial of the OX40 agonist ivuxolimab. This receptor was taken from an adult with an advanced solid tumor such as melanoma, head and neck, liver or kidney cancer.

The DNA sequence is given as TGTGCCAGCACTCGTTCCATCATGGGATTGAACACTGAAGCTTTCTTT. The translation is CASTRSIMGLNTEAFF. This receptor chain uses TRBV28 and TRBJ1-1; too little of a D gene remains to name it. From its cysteine to its phenylalanine, the CDR3 spans 16 amino acids. This entry keeps only the CDR3 DNA: 48 bases, framed from base 1. The germline V gene specifies MDHEN as CDR1 and SYDVKM as CDR2. V is pared back by 7 bases and J by 0 bases, with 18 bases lying between the germline termini.